The clone carrying this T cell receptor beta chain was recorded at least ten times. This sample is drawn from a study of T cells in Graves' hyperthyroidism and ophthalmopathy. The overall study: Peripheral blood sampling occurred at initial diagnosis, before any treatment.

Using RNA transcripts as the source, TCR beta CDR3 regions were amplified. HTBI primers drove first-round RT-PCR of the TCR CDR3. MiXCR was run by TCRdb on the multiplex PCR reads, yielding one entry per CDR3 protein. The top ten hold 5.3% of the sample, which has a few hundred thousand distinct CDR3 sequences, roughly 15% seen once. This clonotype originated in a woman younger than 35 with Graves' hyperthyroidism. The material sequenced was blood.

The CDR3 DNA follows: TGTGCCAGCACGGACAGGAATGAGCAGTTCTTC. It yields the protein CASTDRNEQFF. V usage is TRBV7-9 and J usage is TRBJ2-1, with 7 bases aligning to TRBD1. J was trimmed by 7 bases and V by 7 bases; bases with no gene match: 1. This CDR3 region has 11 residues. Germline V lookup: CDR1 SEHNR, CDR2 FQNEAQ (reference sequence).